This passage covers 13 T cell receptor beta chains from one sample sequenced in a study of regulatory T cells in long-lasting Graves disease (dated by TCRdb to the early 2020s). The library came from multiplex PCR. Sequenced using an Illumina HiSeq 4000. iRepertoire HTBI primers and Arm-PCR amplification of CDR3 regions were used to construct TCR beta libraries. TCRdb trimmed the raw reads at Q25, called clones with MiXCR and kept productive beta chains. Here each entry gathers all rows of one CDR3 protein and keeps the most common genes and DNA. This sample gives around 460,000 distinct CDR3 sequences in total; 20% to 25% of them show up just once. The ten largest clones capture more than 6% of the sample. The time point label for this specimen denotes: persistent/refractory GD, antithyroid drugs over 5 years with positive TRAb. For both TCR sequencing and RNA sequencing, RNA was extracted from PBMCs using TRIzol.

The sample was peripheral blood mononuclear cells (PBMCs), taken when the disease was refractory, from a patient treated with antithyroid drugs. All receptors derive from a female donor with Graves disease.

This clonotype was recorded a few times. The chain carries TRBV20-1 and TRBJ1-5; no reliable D call. V lost 3 bases and J lost 7, with 13 bases in between. The CDR3 is made up of 13 amino acids. The germline V gene encodes CDR1 DFQATT and CDR2 SNEGSKA (reference sequence). In DNA, the CDR3 is TGCAGTGCTAGCTACGGGAGAGGGCAGCCCCAGCATTTT. Its protein is CSASYGRGQPQHF.

This clonotype was detected only a few times. V and J are TRBV7-2 and TRBJ1-2, with D unresolved. This CDR3 has 13 residues. With 5 bases removed from V and 8 bases from J, the gap between germline ends came to 15 bases. Per the germline V gene, CDR1 is SGHTA and CDR2 is FQGNSA. The CDR3 protein is CASSPERERGYTF. In DNA, the CDR3 is TGTGCCAGCAGCCCAGAGAGGGAGCGAGGCTACACCTTC.

In this sample, this clonotype turned up many times. V gene TRBV29-1 combines with J gene TRBJ2-5; D uncertain. This CDR3 has 12 amino acids. Per the germline V gene, CDR1 is SQVTM and CDR2 is ANQGSEA. The V end lost 4 bases, the J end lost 5 bases, and 11 bases lay between the germline ends. Here the CDR3 DNA reads TGCAGCGTTGTGGGCGGCCGGGAGACCCAGTACTTC. This translates into CSVVGGRETQYF.

Of note for this clonotype: A much larger clone sits a single nucleotide away, making a read error possible. The chain joins TRBV28 to TRBJ1-4; tentative D call: TRBD1 (6 bases). Germline V gene sequence: CDR1 MDHEN, CDR2 SYDVKM. This CDR3 contains 15 residues. The CDR3 nucleotides are TGTGCCAGCAGAACTCCGGGACAAGCAGGGGAAAAACTGCTTTTT. Its translation is CASRTPGQAGEKLLF. Filled out from reference TRBV28 and TRBJ1-4, the complete variable domain reads DVKVTQSSRYLVKRTGEKVFLECVQDMDHENMFWYRQDPGLGLRLIYFSYDVKMKEKGDIPEGYSVSREKKERFSLILESASTNQTSMYLCASRTPGQAGEKLLFGSGTQLSVL.

This clonotype was counted many times. This chain links TRBV6-2 or TRBV6-3 with TRBJ2-4; D is perhaps TRBD1 (5 bases). Looked up from germline, CDR1 is MNHEY and CDR2 is SVGEGT. There are 17 residues in the CDR3. V was clipped by 0 bases and J by 0 bases, with 12 bases between them. CDR3 amino acids: CASSYSAGWGAKNIQYF. The CDR3 DNA sequence: TGTGCCAGCAGTTACTCCGCAGGGTGGGGAGCCAAAAACATTCAGTACTTC.

The genes are TRBV10-3 and TRBJ1-1, with 9 positions matching TRBD1. Germline values: CDR1 ENHRY, CDR2 SYGVKD. V gave up 7 bases and J gave up 6 bases; unmatched junction bases: 12. This CDR3 comprises 15 residues. The CDR3, as DNA: TGTGCCATCACCCCAACCCGGGACAGGGCGTCTGAAGCTTTCTTT. It encodes CAITPTRDRASEAFF.

This clonotype has just a few counts. The genes are TRBV29-1 and TRBJ2-5; D call uncertain. V lost 4 bases to trimming and J lost 0 bases, with 9 bases between them. The germline V gene has CDR1 SQVTM and CDR2 ANQGSEA. The CDR3 covers 13 residues. Here the CDR3 reads CSVVNLYQETQYF. In DNA form, the CDR3 reads TGCAGCGTTGTGAACCTGTACCAAGAGACCCAGTACTTC.

V gene TRBV6-2 or TRBV6-3 combines with J gene TRBJ2-2; 11 bases line up with TRBD1. CDR1 is MNHEY, CDR2 SVGEGT, per germline. CDR3 length: 18 residues. The junction had 14 bases not matched to a gene; V was cut back by 7 bases and J by 4 bases. This CDR3 is CASIDLNPGTGGTGELFF. CDR3 coding DNA: TGTGCCAGCATCGACCTTAATCCCGGGACAGGGGGCACCGGGGAGCTGTTTTTT.

J is TRBJ2-2 and V is TRBV7-2; TRBD1 aligns across 7 bases. CDR1 is SGHTA and CDR2 is FQGNSA in the germline V gene. Losses at the gene ends were 7 bases for V and 6 bases for J; bases not matched to a gene: 14. The CDR3 is 16 residues long. Written as DNA, the CDR3 is TGTGCCAGCAACTCCCGGCAGAGGGGGCGAGCCGGGGAGCTGTTTTTT. The encoded protein is CASNSRQRGRAGELFF.

This clonotype was recorded at least ten times. The chain recombines TRBV6-1 with TRBJ2-5; D unresolved. CDR1 and CDR2 from the germline V gene are MNHNS and SASEGT. V was trimmed by 6 bases and J by 0 bases, leaving 5 bases between them. This CDR3 is 12 amino acids long. CDR3 DNA: TGTGCCAGCAGAGCCGACCAAGAGACCCAGTACTTC. This codes for CASRADQETQYF.

The chain carries TRBV12-3 or TRBV12-4 and TRBJ2-7; tentatively, D is TRBD2 (5 bases). CDR3 length: 12 amino acids. Trimming pared 11 bases from V and 1 base from J, leaving 12 bases between. In DNA, the CDR3 is TGTGCCTCCACGGGGTATTCCTACGAGCAGTACTTC. As protein: CASTGYSYEQYF.

The chain employs TRBV20-1 and TRBJ1-3; no definite D call. The germline V and J ends were trimmed by 0 bases and 0 bases, with 15 bases remaining between them. CDR1 is DFQATT, CDR2 SNEGSKA, per germline (reference sequence). The CDR3 has 17 residues. The CDR3 sequence: CSARDPGQAISGNTIYF. CDR3 in DNA: TGCAGTGCTAGAGATCCCGGGCAGGCGATCTCTGGAAACACCATATATTTT.

This clonotype was picked up a small number of times. The J gene is TRBJ2-1, the V gene TRBV28, with 10 bases fitting TRBD1. Germline V gives CDR1 MDHEN, CDR2 SYDVKM. The CDR3 loop spans 14 amino acids. The trim removed 6 bases at V and 7 bases at J, leaving 6 bases unmatched. The CDR3 nucleotides read TGTGCCAGCAGACGACAGGGGGCCGGGAATGAGCAGTTCTTC. This translates into CASRRQGAGNEQFF.